The 27 T cell receptor beta chains presented below share a single source sample, sequenced in a study of regulatory T cells in long-lasting Graves disease. As to time point: newly diagnosed GD, antithyroid drugs for less than 3 months. There was RNA extracted from PBMCs, and the TCR library was made from it. According to the study, TCR beta libraries were built with iRepertoire HTBI primers and CDR3-region Arm-PCR. TCRdb redid the calling of the multiplex PCR reads with MiXCR, one entry per CDR3 protein. The sample contains about 240,000 distinct CDR3 sequences, 20% of which appear only once. This specimen consisted of peripheral blood mononuclear cells (PBMCs), obtained at new diagnosis, from a patient treated with antithyroid drugs. All receptors derive from a female donor with Graves disease.

This clonotype showed up many times. This sequence joins TRBV2 and TRBJ1-4; 9 bases line up with TRBD1. Unmatched junction bases numbered 4, after V lost 7 bases and J lost 7 bases. The CDR3 spans 13 residues. Germline assignment: CDR1 SNHLY and CDR2 FYNNEI. The CDR3: CASTGTGPEKLFF. The CDR3 DNA reads as TGTGCCAGCACCGGGACAGGGCCTGAAAAACTGTTTTTT.

Ten or more counts support this clonotype. The chain links TRBV3-1 to TRBJ2-7; TRBD2 matches at 7 bases. This CDR3 comprises 15 residues. Germline CDR1 LGHDT, CDR2 YNNKEL (reference sequence). After removal of 4 bases from V and 2 bases from J, the junction contained 8 bases not matched to a gene. CDR3 bases: TGTGCCAGCAGCCCTTCGGGAGGCAGGACCTACGAGCAGTACTTC. Translated: CASSPSGGRTYEQYF.

This chain links TRBV20-1 with TRBJ1-6; D not resolved. Germline V gene sequence: CDR1 DFQATT, CDR2 SNEGSKA (reference sequence). The V gene lost 4 bases and the J gene lost 0 bases, with 7 bases spanning the gap. CDR3 length: 14 amino acids. The DNA for the CDR3 is TGCAGTGCTAAGGAGAGCTCCTATAATTCACCCCTCCACTTT. Protein sequence: CSAKESSYNSPLHF.

This chain links TRBV7-2 with TRBJ2-3; 9 bases align to TRBD1. Germline CDR1 SGHTA, CDR2 FQGNSA. V lost 3 bases, J lost 7 bases, and 8 bases stayed unmatched. This CDR3 has 15 residues. The CDR3 loop reads CASSFGTGSAYTQYF. CDR3 coding DNA: TGTGCCAGCAGCTTTGGGACAGGGAGCGCATATACGCAGTATTTT.

This clonotype has ten or more counts. V gene TRBV7-6 combines with J gene TRBJ2-5; D not resolved. V was cut by 2 bases and J by 2 bases, with 6 bases left in between. From germline, CDR1 is SGHVS and CDR2 FNYEAQ. The CDR3 runs 13 residues. CDR3 residues: CASSLTPQETQYF. Written as DNA, the CDR3 is TGTGCCAGCAGCTTAACCCCTCAAGAGACCCAGTACTTC.

Remarks on this clonotype: This is likely an artifact of a read error, given a far larger clone one base away. A read error is likely, as this CDR3 ends without the conserved phenylalanine or tryptophan. This rearrangement joins TRBV27 to TRBJ2-2; possibly TRBD1 for D (5 bases). Trimming shortened V by 6 bases and J by 2 bases, and 7 bases separated the two germline ends. Per the germline V gene, CDR1 is MNHEY and CDR2 is SMNVEV (reference sequence). The CDR3 totals 13 residues. The DNA of the CDR3 is TGTGCCAGCAGGGACACCAACACCGGGGAGCTGTTTTCT. Protein product: CASRDTNTGELFS.

The rearrangement links TRBV9 to TRBJ2-1, with D perhaps TRBD2 (5 bases). V was shortened by 0 bases and J by 0 bases, with 7 bases between the two germline ends. The CDR3 is 15 residues long. Germline V gives CDR1 SGDLS, CDR2 YYNGEE. CDR3 nucleotides: TGTGCCAGCAGCGTAGACGGGATCTCCTACAATGAGCAGTTCTTC. Residues: CASSVDGISYNEQFF. The full variable domain, in which reference TRBV9 and TRBJ2-1 provide the parts outside the CDR3, is DSGVTQTPKHLITATGQRVTLRCSPRSGDLSVYWYQQSLDQGLQFLIQYYNGEERAKGNILERFSAQQFPDLHSELNLSSLELGDSALYFCASSVDGISYNEQFFGPGTRLTVL.

This clonotype was detected only a few times. This chain joins TRBV12-3 or TRBV12-4 and TRBJ2-7, with 10 bases that match TRBD2. J was trimmed by 2 bases and V by 6 bases; bases with no gene match: 7. This CDR3 has 15 amino acids. The CDR3, as DNA: TGTGCCAGCAGCCGAGGGACTAGCGTAACCTACGAGCAGTACTTC. Amino acids: CASSRGTSVTYEQYF.

For this clonotype: A clone one base away is much larger, so this may be a read error. The chain joins TRBV7-9 to TRBJ1-3; no firm D call. The CDR3 runs to 12 residues. Germline values: CDR1 SEHNR, CDR2 FQNEAQ (reference sequence). V lost 5 bases and J 3 bases, leaving 5 bases between the germline ends. CDR3 sequence: CASSMGGNTIYF. The CDR3 coding sequence is TGTGCCAGCAGCATGGGTGGAAACACCATATATTTT.

The chain links TRBV7-2 to TRBJ2-1; TRBD1 is a possible D gene (7 bases). The DNA end is more similar to TRBJ2-4, so the J call may be wrong. The germline CDR1 and CDR2 sequences are SGHTA and FQGNSA. CDR3 length: 16 amino acids. For the CDR3, the DNA is TGTGCCAGCAGCTCAGGGGGGCGCGTTGGATGGGACATTCAGTACTTC. Encoded protein: CASSSGGRVGWDIQYF.

The gene calls are TRBV19 and TRBJ2-1, with 8 nucleotides matching TRBD2. Per the germline V gene, CDR1 is LNHDA and CDR2 is SQIVND (reference sequence). J was trimmed by 2 bases and V by 8 bases; bases with no gene match: 8. The CDR3 sequence is 15 residues long. CDR3 DNA: TGTGCCAGTGGGGGGGTAGCGGGACCCTACAATGAGCAGTTCTTC. It yields the protein CASGGVAGPYNEQFF.

In regard to this clonotype: With a much larger clone just one base away, this may be a read error. The V call is TRBV18, the J call TRBJ1-5; weak D call: TRBD1 (5 bases). Germline CDR1 is KGHSH and CDR2 is LQKENI. CDR3 length: 14 residues. This CDR3 is CASSRDPGAQPLHF. The CDR3 DNA is TGTGCCAGCTCACGGGACCCAGGTGCCCAGCCCCTGCATTTT.

This clonotype was seen at least ten times. The V gene is TRBV3-1, the J gene TRBJ2-1, with 11 positions matching TRBD2. V shed 1 base and J 0 bases; nucleotides not matched to a gene: 11. Germline V gene lookup returns CDR1 LGHDT and CDR2 YNNKEL (reference sequence). The CDR3 consists of 20 residues. The CDR3: CASSQVRISGRASSYNEQFF. The CDR3 DNA reads TGTGCCAGCAGCCAAGTTCGTATTAGCGGGAGGGCCAGCTCCTACAATGAGCAGTTCTTC.

This clonotype occurred many times. This chain joins TRBV3-1 and TRBJ2-1, with 14 bases matching TRBD2. With 0 bases clipped from V and 7 bases from J, the junction kept 2 bases outside the gene matches. Per germline, CDR1 LGHDT and CDR2 YNNKEL (reference sequence). The CDR3 is 16 residues long. The CDR3 region has the DNA TGTGCCAGCAGCCAAGATAGGACTAGCGGGAGGAATGAGCAGTTCTTC. Protein sequence: CASSQDRTSGRNEQFF.

In this sample, this clonotype turned up many times. V usage is TRBV20-1 and J usage is TRBJ2-5; no reliable D call. Germline V gives CDR1 DFQATT, CDR2 SNEGSKA (reference sequence). The CDR3 is 14 amino acids. Trimming removed 6 bases from V and 1 base from J, with 15 bases in between. The CDR3 spells CSAFSPGRQETQYF. DNA for the CDR3: TGCAGTGCCTTCTCACCCGGACGCCAAGAGACCCAGTACTTC.

This clonotype was detected ten times or more. The V call is TRBV7-2, the J call TRBJ2-1, with 7 nucleotides matching TRBD2. After removal of 3 bases from V and 5 bases from J, the junction contained 13 bases not matched to a gene. The CDR3 totals 17 residues. CDR1 is SGHTA, CDR2 FQGNSA, per germline. Written as DNA, the CDR3 is TGTGCCAGCAGCTTGACCGCCGCGGGAGCTTTGGACAATGAGCAGTTCTTC. Residues: CASSLTAAGALDNEQFF.

This clonotype is medium-sized in the sample. The J gene is TRBJ2-7, the V gene TRBV6-2 or TRBV6-3, with D possibly TRBD1 on 6 matching bases. V dropped 6 bases and J dropped 3 bases, with 24 bases sitting between them. Germline loops: CDR1 MNHEY, CDR2 SVGEGT. This CDR3 comprises 17 residues. CDR3 sequence reads: CASSRPRFTGYRYEQYF. The CDR3 DNA is TGTGCCAGCAGCCGCCCTCGATTCACAGGGTATCGCTACGAGCAGTACTTC.

This clonotype was detected many times. The chain has TRBV6-2 or TRBV6-3 and TRBJ2-5; perhaps TRBD2 as D (5 bases). The V gene lost 4 bases and the J gene lost 5 bases, with 14 bases spanning the gap. Germline CDR1 is MNHEY and CDR2 is SVGEGT. CDR3 size: 14 residues. CDR3 nucleotides: TGTGCCAGCAGTTTGGAGGAGGATCGGGAGACCCAGTACTTC. Amino acids: CASSLEEDRETQYF.

At least ten counts were recorded for this clonotype. This chain links TRBV4-1 with TRBJ1-1; possible D gene TRBD1, 6 bases. Germline-derived CDR1 and CDR2 are MGHRA and YSYEKL. The CDR3 is made up of 14 amino acids. V lost 4 bases and J 11 bases, leaving 20 bases between the germline ends. CDR3 nucleotides: TGCGCCAGCAGCCCCTCCTGGGACACGTCGCTGGCTTTCTTT. Translated, it gives CASSPSWDTSLAFF.

This clonotype appeared many times. This chain uses TRBV20-1 with TRBJ2-1, with 8 bases identical to TRBD2. CDR1 and CDR2 (germline): DFQATT, SNEGSKA (reference sequence). This CDR3 comprises 14 residues. Losses at the gene ends were 6 bases for V and 6 bases for J; bases not matched to a gene: 10. The CDR3 DNA reads TGCAGTGCCCGGGACGCGGGGGGCTCCAATGAGCAGTTCTTC. Translating gives CSARDAGGSNEQFF.

This clonotype was recorded many times. The rearrangement links TRBV7-2 to TRBJ2-5, with TRBD1 matching 7 bases. The germline gives CDR1 SGHTA, CDR2 FQGNSA. With V trimmed by 5 bases and J by 2 bases, 8 bases remained unmatched. The CDR3 has 15 amino acids. The DNA for the CDR3 is TGTGCCAGCAGCGTAAACCCAGGGGGACAAGAGACCCAGTACTTC. Amino acids: CASSVNPGGQETQYF.

This clonotype was counted at least ten times. J is TRBJ2-6 and V is TRBV3-1, with TRBD2 matching over 9 bases. From germline, CDR1 is LGHDT and CDR2 YNNKEL (reference sequence). The CDR3 has 18 amino acids. Trimming removed 1 base from V and 0 bases from J; junction bases left unmatched: 4. DNA for the CDR3: TGTGCCAGCAGCCAAGCAGCGGGAGGTCTCTCTGGGGCCAACGTCCTGACTTTC. This gives the protein CASSQAAGGLSGANVLTF.

Many counts were recorded for this clonotype. The V gene is TRBV7-9, the J gene TRBJ2-2, with 8 bases fitting TRBD2. Germline V gene sequence: CDR1 SEHNR, CDR2 FQNEAQ (reference sequence). The CDR3 extends over 13 amino acids. The CDR3 DNA reads TGTGCTACCCAGTCGGGAGGGGGAGAGGAGCTGTTTTTT. This gives the protein CATQSGGGEELFF.

The gene calls are TRBV11-3 and TRBJ2-1; 13 bases map to TRBD2. The germline V gene encodes CDR1 SGHNT and CDR2 YENEEA. V gave up 3 bases and J gave up 6 bases; unmatched junction bases: 11. The CDR3 is 18 residues long. The CDR3 spells CASSFRTSGSWAGNEQFF. In DNA form, the CDR3 reads TGTGCCAGCAGCTTTAGGACTAGCGGGAGTTGGGCAGGCAATGAGCAGTTCTTC.

The chain uses TRBV27 and TRBJ2-1; D perhaps matches TRBD1 (6 bases). Per germline, CDR1 MNHEY and CDR2 SMNVEV (reference sequence). Trimming took off 4 bases at V and 2 bases at J, with 12 bases between the two ends. The CDR3 is 15 amino acids. This CDR3 is CASSYGTKPYNEQFF. The DNA of the CDR3 is TGTGCCAGCAGTTACGGGACAAAGCCCTACAATGAGCAGTTCTTC.

The chain's CDR3 is CSARRTSGSSEQYF. In DNA form, the CDR3 reads TGCAGTGCTAGACGGACTAGCGGGAGCTCCGAGCAGTACTTC. The genes are TRBV20-1 and TRBJ2-7, with TRBD2 matching over 13 bases. There are 14 residues in the CDR3. Looked up from germline, CDR1 is DFQATT and CDR2 is SNEGSKA (reference sequence). The J segment lost 6 bases and the V segment lost 2 bases, leaving 4 bases of the junction unmatched.

In its sample, this clonotype was seen many times. The chain recombines TRBV19 with TRBJ1-5; D possibly corresponds to TRBD1 (5 bases). Germline CDR1 is LNHDA and CDR2 is SQIVND (reference sequence). The CDR3 has 15 amino acids. The V gene lost 1 base and the J gene lost 3 bases, with 10 bases spanning the gap. The CDR3 sequence is CASSIVGGINQPQHF. In DNA, the CDR3 is TGTGCCAGTAGTATAGTTGGGGGAATCAATCAGCCCCAGCATTTT.